This TCR beta chain appears in the sequencing data of a study of T cells after yellow fever vaccination. Study-wide points: Booster sampling recovered most clones from primary vaccination (96% CD4, around 88% CD8). Researchers noted that a small share of clonotypes showed up in both CD4 and CD8 compartments.

Each CDR3 protein is one row after TCRdb ran MiXCR on the 5' RACE reads. In the table there are approximately 130,000 distinct CDR3 sequences, roughly 15% of which are singletons. This clonotype was counted a few times. Antigen: not known. The sample consisted of CD8+ T cells sorted from PBMCs, taken 5 days after the yellow fever booster vaccination. This receptor was obtained from a man younger than 35 who received the YFV17D yellow fever vaccine.

The CDR3 here is CASSGPGQGAMTYEQYV. The DNA for the CDR3 is TGTGCCAGCAGTGGGCCGGGACAGGGGGCGATGACCTACGAGCAGTACGTC. V gene TRBV27 combines with J gene TRBJ2-7; 12 bases agree with TRBD1. CDR1 and CDR2 (germline): MNHEY, SMNVEV (reference sequence). V was pared by 5 bases and J by 2 bases, with 10 bases of the junction left unmatched. CDR3 length equals 17 residues.